The rows below give T cell receptor beta chains drawn from one sample of a study of T cells in Graves' hyperthyroidism and ophthalmopathy. A single record per CDR3 protein comes from TCRdb applying MiXCR to the multiplex PCR reads. The data show approximately 200,000 distinct CDR3 sequences, about 16% seen once. Specimen: blood. The receptors were gathered from a man aged 35 to 55 with Graves' hyperthyroidism. Both conserved end residues are part of each CDR3. The D gene is left open where the match is weak. Where a row states a size, it is once, few, many or the class of an expanded clone; other rows omit it.

cdr3_length	clone_size	d_call	v_call	j_call	cdr3_nt	cdr3_aa
19	once	NA	TRBV2	TRBJ2-3	TGTGCCAACAGTGACTCAGGGGGCAAGACTAGCGGCAGCACAGATACGCAGTATTTT	CANSDSGGKTSGSTDTQYF
15	NA	TRBD2	TRBV13	TRBJ2-1	TGTGCCAGCAGCTTAGGGACTAGCGGGGGATATGAGCAGTTCTTC	CASSLGTSGGYEQFF
13	many	NA	TRBV20-1	TRBJ1-5	TGCAGTGCTAGAGGACAGCGTGAGGAGCCCCAGCATTTT	CSARGQREEPQHF
15	NA	NA	TRBV19	TRBJ2-1	TGTGCCAGTAGAGATGGGTCGCGCGACGGGAATGAGCAGTTCTTC	CASRDGSRDGNEQFF
13	many	TRBD2	TRBV20-1	TRBJ2-1	TGCAGTGCTGGGCGGGGGGGCCAGGTGGAGCAGTTCTTC	CSAGRGGQVEQFF
15	NA	TRBD2	TRBV7-3	TRBJ2-5	TGTGCCAGCAGCCGACTAGCGGGGGGGATCGAGACCCAGTACTTC	CASSRLAGGIETQYF
16	many	TRBD1	TRBV28	TRBJ1-5	TGTGCCAGCACCGCCTCCGGGACAGGGGGCAGTCAGCCCCAGCATTTT	CASTASGTGGSQPQHF
13	NA	NA	TRBV12-3/TRBV12-4	TRBJ2-1	TGTGCCAGCAGGGAGGGGGCAAACAATGAGCAGTTCTTC	CASREGANNEQFF
14	few	TRBD1	TRBV30	TRBJ2-7	TGTGCCTGGGGAAGGACAGGGGAGGTCTACGAGCAGTACTTC	CAWGRTGEVYEQYF
13	many	TRBD1	TRBV6-1	TRBJ2-3	TGTGCCAGCAGAGGACAGGTCACAGATACGCAGTATTTT	CASRGQVTDTQYF
12	many	NA	TRBV27	TRBJ2-1	TGTGCCAGCGGGCGGTGGGAGAATGAGCAGTTCTTC	CASGRWENEQFF
12	NA	TRBD2	TRBV7-9	TRBJ2-5	TGTGCCAGCAGCTTAGGGGCGGGGGATCTGTACTTC	CASSLGAGDLYF
13	many	NA	TRBV28	TRBJ1-1	TGTGCCAGCAGCCCCCAGGGTGAAACTGAAGCTTTCTTT	CASSPQGETEAFF
15	many	TRBD1	TRBV5-1	TRBJ1-5	TGCGCCAGCAGCTTGGGGGGCGAGGGGGCTCAGCCCCAGCATTTT	CASSLGGEGAQPQHF
16	NA	TRBD1	TRBV7-2	TRBJ1-6	TGTGCCAGCAGCTTAAATTTCGACAGGGGATATTCACCCCTCCACTTT	CASSLNFDRGYSPLHF
14	many	NA	TRBV5-1	TRBJ2-7	TGCGCCAGCAGCTGGGACCACAATCGCTACGAGCAGTACTTC	CASSWDHNRYEQYF
15	NA	TRBD2	TRBV5-8	TRBJ2-3	TGTGCCAGCAGCTCAGCGGGGGACTTAGAAGATACGCAGTATTTT	CASSSAGDLEDTQYF
16	few	NA	TRBV7-6	TRBJ1-5	TGTGCCAGCAGCTTAGCTCGCGCGGACGGCAATCAGCCCCAGCATTTT	CASSLARADGNQPQHF
14	many	TRBD1	TRBV30	TRBJ1-1	TGTGCCTGGCGAGGGGACAGCCTGAACACTGAAGCTTTCTTT	CAWRGDSLNTEAFF
15	many	TRBD1	TRBV6-1	TRBJ1-1	TGTGCCAGCTTGCTGACAGGGAACATGAACACTGAAGCTTTCTTT	CASLLTGNMNTEAFF
13	many	NA	TRBV12-3/TRBV12-4	TRBJ2-1	TGTGCCAGCAGTTTAGTCCCGGCAGATGAGCAGTTCTTC	CASSLVPADEQFF
14	NA	NA	TRBV12-3/TRBV12-4	TRBJ2-7	TGTGCCAGCAGTCTGTTGGGCGGCGACTACGAGCAGTACTTC	CASSLLGGDYEQYF
14	NA	NA	TRBV7-9	TRBJ2-2	TGTGCCAGTAGACAGGCTCCCCTGTCCGGGGAGCTGTTTTTT	CASRQAPLSGELFF
13	many	NA	TRBV20-1	TRBJ2-7	TGCAGTGCTAGAGATAAGGGTAGACATGAGCAGTACTTC	CSARDKGRHEQYF
16	few	NA	TRBV4-3	TRBJ2-2	TGCGCCAGCAGCCAACTCCTTGGGGGTTTCGCCGGGGAGCTGTTTTTT	CASSQLLGGFAGELFF
13	many	NA	TRBV6-2/TRBV6-3	TRBJ1-1	TGTGCCAGCAGTTTCCCCCTCGGACGTGAAGCTTTCTTT	CASSFPLGREAFF
13	NA	NA	TRBV10-1	TRBJ2-1	TGCGCCAGCAGTGAGTCGCGGGGTTACAAGCAGTTCTTC	CASSESRGYKQFF
11	many	NA	TRBV12-3/TRBV12-4	TRBJ2-3	TGTGCCAGCACCTCTCGGAGGACGCAGTATTTT	CASTSRRTQYF
15	many	TRBD2	TRBV29-1	TRBJ2-1	TGCAGCGTTGGGCTAGCGGGACTCAAGAACAATGAGCAGTTCTTC	CSVGLAGLKNNEQFF
18	NA	TRBD2	TRBV7-2	TRBJ2-3	TGTGCCAGCAGCTTAGTTTTGGGCGGGGGGGCTGACACAGATACGCAGTATTTT	CASSLVLGGGADTDTQYF
14	NA	NA	TRBV6-5	TRBJ2-1	TGTGCCAGCAGTTACGACGCAGGGGGAGGTGAGCAGTTCTTC	CASSYDAGGGEQFF
16	NA	NA	TRBV6-2/TRBV6-3	TRBJ1-6	TGTGCCAGCAGTTACGCAGCTGGGGGGTCGAATTCACCCCTCCACTTT	CASSYAAGGSNSPLHF
15	NA	NA	TRBV11-3	TRBJ1-2	TGTGCCAGCAGCTCCCCCGGACGGTCGTTAAATGGCTACACCTTC	CASSSPGRSLNGYTF
15	NA	TRBD2	TRBV7-9	TRBJ2-1	TGTGCCAGCAGCCGGCGCACTAGCGGGGTCTATGAGCAGTTCTTC	CASSRRTSGVYEQFF
14	NA	TRBD2	TRBV28	TRBJ2-7	TGTGCCAGCAGTCAGTCCGGGACTACCTACGAGCAGTACTTC	CASSQSGTTYEQYF
14	many	TRBD2	TRBV20-1	TRBJ2-5	TGCAGTGCTAGAGCGGGACTAGCGGGAGAGACCCAGTACTTC	CSARAGLAGETQYF
13	once	TRBD1	TRBV9	TRBJ2-7	TGTGCCAGCAGCGTTAATACAGGGGGCAAGCAGTACTTC	CASSVNTGGKQYF
15	few	NA	TRBV5-4	TRBJ2-2	TGTGCCAGCAGCAGTGACAGCGCGAACACCGGGGAGCTGTTTTTT	CASSSDSANTGELFF
12	many	NA	TRBV28	TRBJ2-3	TGTGCCAGTTCCGAAGGGGTACATACGCAGTATTTT	CASSEGVHTQYF
15	NA	NA	TRBV7-8	TRBJ1-1	TGTGCCAGCAGCTTAGCGGGCGGGGGCTACACTGAAGCTTTCTTT	CASSLAGGGYTEAFF
15	NA	NA	TRBV20-1	TRBJ1-5	TGCAGTGCTGGGGCCAATGGCAGACACAATCAGCCCCAGCATTTT	CSAGANGRHNQPQHF
15	many	NA	TRBV7-2	TRBJ2-7	TGTGCCAGCAGTCCGAAGGGCGGGGGCCTCTACGAGCAGTACTTC	CASSPKGGGLYEQYF
15	many	TRBD1	TRBV24-1	TRBJ2-5	TGTGCCACCAGTGCCTCGAGACAGGGGGACGAGACCCAGTACTTC	CATSASRQGDETQYF
13	many	NA	TRBV5-6	TRBJ2-1	TGTGCCAGCAGCCCCGTGGCATACAATGAGCAGTTCTTC	CASSPVAYNEQFF
14	NA	NA	TRBV5-1	TRBJ2-1	TGCGCCAGCAGCTTGGGCCAGGGAAGGGGGGAGCAGTTCTTC	CASSLGQGRGEQFF
15	many	NA	TRBV28	TRBJ1-2	TGTGCCAGCAGTACGATGGGTAGGGCAATGTGGGGCTACACCTTC	CASSTMGRAMWGYTF
13	NA	TRBD1	TRBV20-1	TRBJ1-2	TGCAGTGCTGCCGGGACAGGGGGCGATGGCTACACCTTC	CSAAGTGGDGYTF
16	many	NA	TRBV12-3/TRBV12-4	TRBJ2-1	TGTGCCAGCAGTTTCCGGCCTCAGACAAGCGGCAATGAGCAGTTCTTC	CASSFRPQTSGNEQFF
14	NA	NA	TRBV28	TRBJ1-5	TGTGCCAGCACCAATGCCAGGGTGGGTCAGCCCCAGCATTTT	CASTNARVGQPQHF
12	many	NA	TRBV7-9	TRBJ2-1	TGTGCCAGCAGCCCGGACGTCGATGAGCAGTTCTTC	CASSPDVDEQFF
13	many	NA	TRBV30	TRBJ1-1	TGTGCCTGGAGTACAGGGACGGACACTGAAGCTTTCTTT	CAWSTGTDTEAFF